These 23 T cell receptor beta chains originate from one sample sequenced in a study of T cells after yellow fever vaccination. In TCRdb, the 5' RACE reads were re-called with MiXCR into one record per CDR3 protein. The table has 400,000 to 650,000 distinct CDR3 sequences, 20% to 25% seen once. The sequenced sample was PBMCs, obtained about 20 days after the first yellow fever vaccination. All receptors come from a man aged 18 to 35 who received the YFV17D yellow fever vaccine.

V is TRBV5-5 and J is TRBJ1-3, with D possibly matching TRBD1 (5 bases). The CDR3 runs 16 residues. Germline CDR1 SGHKS, CDR2 YYEKEE (reference sequence). Trimming removed 4 bases at V and 4 bases at J, with 18 bases between. This CDR3 is CASSPVLGTLGNTIYF. The CDR3 DNA sequence: TGTGCCAGCAGCCCAGTCCTCGGGACGCTAGGAAACACCATATATTTT.

This clonotype was counted between two and nine times. This chain uses TRBV7-9 with TRBJ2-3, with 9 bases aligning to TRBD2. Trimming at V came to 3 bases and at J to 2 bases, leaving 6 bases not matched to a gene. The CDR3 extends over 16 amino acids. CDR1 is SEHNR and CDR2 is FQNEAQ in the germline V gene (reference sequence). DNA of the CDR3: TGTGCCAGCAGCTTCCCTCTAGCGGGGCCCACAGATACGCAGTATTTT. Translated, it gives CASSFPLAGPTDTQYF.

This clonotype was found a few times. This chain joins TRBV5-4 and TRBJ1-6; D is uncertain. CDR3 length: 13 residues. Trimming removed 2 bases at V and 8 bases at J, with 8 bases between. CDR1 is SGHNT, CDR2 YYREEE, per germline (reference sequence). CDR3 sequence (DNA): TGTGCCAGCAGCTTAAACCTCCATTCACCCCTCCACTTT. Translated: CASSLNLHSPLHF.

The V call is TRBV5-1, the J call TRBJ1-5, with D perhaps matching TRBD1 (5 bases). From germline, CDR1 is SGHRS and CDR2 YFSETQ. Trimming stripped 0 bases from V and 5 bases from J, with 9 bases between. This CDR3 has 14 residues. CDR3 DNA: TGCGCCAGCAGCTTGGGGGACTTAGATCAGCCCCAGCATTTT. Its protein product is CASSLGDLDQPQHF.

On this clonotype itself: The DNA is left out, because the CDR3 cannot be placed on it with certainty; the CDR3 is given as TCRdb lists it. The rearrangement joins TRBV12-3 or TRBV12-4 to TRBJ2-1; the table's D call TRBD1 went unverified against the DNA. The CDR3 has 18 amino acids, counting both end residues. This chain's CDR3 is CTSSFGPGRGAAYNEQFF.

This clonotype appeared a few times. At one end the junction does not follow the germline gene, possibly because of a read error. CDR3 nucleotides: TGTGCCAGCAGTAACTCAGGGGGCTACGAGCAGTACTTC. Its protein is CASSNSGGYEQYF. The chain has TRBV6-5 and TRBJ2-7, with TRBD1 identical over 7 bases. The CDR3 runs 13 residues. CDR1 is MNHEY, CDR2 SVGAGI, per germline.

The rearrangement joins TRBV7-9 to TRBJ2-7; 10 nucleotides match TRBD1. The CDR3 contains 15 residues. V was clipped by 5 bases and J by 7 bases; unmatched bases: 11. The germline gives CDR1 SEHNR, CDR2 FQNEAQ (reference sequence). CDR3 in amino acids: CASSLTSTGGNEQYF. CDR3 sequence (DNA): TGTGCCAGCAGCCTTACCTCGACAGGGGGCAATGAGCAGTACTTC.

This clonotype was recorded a few times. V usage is TRBV20-1 and J usage is TRBJ1-2; 9 nucleotides line up with TRBD1. The CDR3 sequence is 14 residues long. Germline CDR1 DFQATT, CDR2 SNEGSKA (reference sequence). Germline trimming cut 5 bases from V and 0 bases from J; bases unmatched to any gene: 4. The CDR3 DNA sequence: TGCAGTGCTCGGACAGGGGCCTCTAACTATGGCTACACCTTC. It is translated as CSARTGASNYGYTF.

In this sample, this clonotype turned up a few times. The gene calls are TRBV10-3 and TRBJ2-7, with D unresolved. CDR1 and CDR2 (germline): ENHRY, SYGVKD. With 0 bases removed from V and 3 bases from J, the gap between germline ends came to 6 bases. The CDR3 contains 13 residues. The CDR3 reads CAISESDHYEQYV. The CDR3 DNA reads as TGTGCCATCAGTGAGTCGGATCACTACGAGCAGTACGTC.

This chain uses TRBV5-1 with TRBJ1-2; D call uncertain. This CDR3 is 23 amino acids long. With 0 bases removed from V and 1 base from J, the gap between germline ends came to 34 bases. The V gene's germline CDR1 is SGHRS and CDR2 YFSETQ. CDR3 coding DNA: TGCGCCAGCAGCTTGGTATTTTATTCTCCGTCGGTCTTTGGTTTCGGCTTTAACTATGGCTACACCTTC. This codes for CASSLVFYSPSVFGFGFNYGYTF.

The chain links TRBV5-6 to TRBJ2-7; 11 bases line up with TRBD1. The CDR3 has 17 amino acids. Germline V gene data show CDR1 as SGHDT and CDR2 as YYEEEE. J was trimmed by 4 bases and V by 4 bases; bases with no gene match: 13. For the CDR3, the DNA is TGTGCCAGCAGCCGATTAGGCTCCGGACAGGGGGCTTACGAGCAGTACTTC. Protein: CASSRLGSGQGAYEQYF.

A few counts support this clonotype. The rearrangement joins TRBV10-3 to TRBJ2-4; 8 positions agree with TRBD2. J was trimmed by 1 base and V by 8 bases; bases with no gene match: 1. Germline V gene data show CDR1 as ENHRY and CDR2 as SYGVKD. There are 13 residues in the CDR3. CDR3 DNA sequence: TGTGCCATCGGCGGGGGGGCCAAAAACATTCAGTACTTC. Translated: CAIGGGAKNIQYF.

The rearrangement uses TRBV7-6 and TRBJ2-7, with D perhaps TRBD1 (6 bases). The CDR3 contains 13 residues. Germline V gives CDR1 SGHVS, CDR2 FNYEAQ. V lost 3 bases, J lost 7 bases, and 13 bases lay in between. CDR3 protein: CASSFGQLGEQYV. In nucleotides, the CDR3 is TGTGCCAGCAGCTTCGGACAGTTGGGAGAGCAGTACGTC.

The chain employs TRBV5-1 and TRBJ2-5, with a weak D call TRBD2 (6 bases). Trimming took 0 bases from V and 5 from J, leaving 14 bases between them. The V gene's germline CDR1 is SGHRS and CDR2 YFSETQ. CDR3 size: 15 residues. The DNA for the CDR3 is TGCGCCAGCAGCTTGGGTTCGGGGGTCGAGGAGACCCAGTACTTC. Translation gives CASSLGSGVEETQYF.

A few counts support this clonotype. V gene TRBV4-3 combines with J gene TRBJ1-4, with 10 bases that match TRBD1. The CDR3 covers 18 residues. Unmatched junction bases numbered 15, after V lost 4 bases and J lost 7 bases. CDR1 and CDR2 (germline): LGHNA, YSLEER. The CDR3 region has the DNA TGCGCCAGCAGCCCGAGACCCGGACAGGGGGTAGGGGTTGAAAAACTGTTTTTT. Translation gives CASSPRPGQGVGVEKLFF.

This clonotype was counted only a few times. The chain employs TRBV6-5 and TRBJ1-2; no definite D call. This CDR3 region has 14 residues. Germline V gene lookup returns CDR1 MNHEY and CDR2 SVGAGI. Trimming stripped 5 bases from V and 2 bases from J, with 12 bases between. Here the CDR3 DNA reads TGTGCCAGCAGTCCTCGGACTGTAAACTATGGCTACACCTTC. This translates into CASSPRTVNYGYTF.

This clonotype was observed a handful of times. V and J are TRBV7-9 and TRBJ2-1; perhaps TRBD2 as D (8 bases). Deletions cut 5 bases from V and 5 bases from J, with 19 bases between. CDR3 size: 16 residues. Germline assignment: CDR1 SEHNR and CDR2 FQNEAQ (reference sequence). CDR3 sequence reads: CASSPVGRGPHNEQFF. The CDR3 DNA is TGTGCCAGCAGCCCCGTCGGGAGGGGGCCCCACAATGAGCAGTTCTTC.

The chain is built from TRBV7-9 and TRBJ1-1; the D gene is possibly TRBD1 (6 bases). CDR1 and CDR2 from the germline V gene are SEHNR and FQNEAQ (reference sequence). This CDR3 is 14 amino acids long. V was cut by 2 bases and J by 7 bases, with 14 bases left in between. The CDR3 nucleotides read TGTGCCAGCAGCTTAAGCAGGGGAGCGGATGAAGCTTTCTTT. It translates to CASSLSRGADEAFF.

The chain combines TRBV21-1 with TRBJ2-7; no check of the table's D call, TRBD1, against the DNA was made. TRBV21-1 is a pseudogene locus. CDR3 length: 14 amino acids. CDR3 residues: CASIPGGLRYEQYF. Written as DNA, the CDR3 is TGTGCCAGCATCCCAGGGGGTTTGAGATACGAGCAGTACTTC.

This clonotype has more than one count but fewer than ten. The chain employs TRBV20-1 and TRBJ2-1; D not certain. With 1 base removed from V and 3 bases from J, the gap between germline ends came to 13 bases. Germline values: CDR1 DFQATT, CDR2 SNEGSKA (reference sequence). The CDR3 consists of 15 residues. The CDR3 sequence is CSARGTSRVYNEQFF. For the CDR3, the DNA is TGCAGTGCTAGAGGCACCTCACGGGTCTACAATGAGCAGTTCTTC.

This clonotype occurred a few times. The chain is built from TRBV5-1 and TRBJ1-4, with 8 bases fitting TRBD1. The CDR3 totals 15 residues. CDR1 is SGHRS and CDR2 is YFSETQ in the germline V gene. With V trimmed by 4 bases and J by 8 bases, 10 bases remained unmatched. The CDR3 here is CASSTGQAGFEKLFF. In DNA form, the CDR3 reads TGCGCCAGCAGCACGGGACAGGCTGGTTTCGAAAAACTGTTTTTT.

The rearrangement links TRBV4-1 to TRBJ2-3; 8 nucleotides align to TRBD2. V was clipped by 3 bases and J by 1 base; unmatched bases: 9. Germline V gene sequence: CDR1 MGHRA, CDR2 YSYEKL. The CDR3 totals 17 residues. The DNA of the CDR3 is TGCGCCAGCAGCCAGCCCCGGCGGGGGGTTCGCACAGATACGCAGTATTTT. It codes for CASSQPRRGVRTDTQYF.

This clonotype was detected a few times. This rearrangement joins TRBV5-1 to TRBJ2-1; a weak D match, TRBD1 (6 bases). Germline CDR1 SGHRS, CDR2 YFSETQ. This CDR3 has 14 amino acids. Trimming took 0 bases from V and 5 from J, leaving 9 bases between them. The CDR3 loop reads CASSLDRAHNEQFF. For the CDR3, the DNA is TGCGCCAGCAGCTTGGACAGGGCCCACAATGAGCAGTTCTTC. Filled out from reference TRBV5-1 and TRBJ2-1, the complete variable domain reads KAGVTQTPRYLIKTRGQQVTLSCSPISGHRSVSWYQQTPGQGLQFLFEYFSETQRNKGNFPGRFSGRQFSNSRSEMNVSTLELGDSALYLCASSLDRAHNEQFFGPGTRLTVL.